This record looks at one TCR beta chain sequence and its context. This specimen belongs to a study of blood T cell repertoires in COVID-19. Whole-study context: From the United States, Italy and Spain came samples of acute and convalescent COVID-19. Sources were T cells, B-cell-depleted T cells, or PBMCs; the material itself was cDNA or gDNA.

The CDR3 extends over 15 amino acids. V was pared by 5 bases and J by 3 bases, with 17 bases between. Germline V gene data show CDR1 as MNHEY and CDR2 as SMNVEV (reference sequence). Authors' methods: Amplifying reference gene primers gave estimates of nucleated cell counts. Only in-frame clones appear in the TCRdb table, and some are missing; sequencing was by immunoSEQ multiplex PCR. D and trimming were read from the DNA, whereas the V and J calls and clone size are those reported in that table. The sample carries around 300,000 clones, 85% recorded once. Sequenced material: peripheral blood. The sequence came from a human donor in a cohort sampled during active COVID-19. The gene calls are TRBV27 and TRBJ2-7, with a tentative D call TRBD2 (6 bases). The CDR3 nucleotides are TGTGCCAGCAGTGTAAAACCGGGAGACAACTACGAGCAGTACTTC. Encoded protein: CASSVKPGDNYEQYF.